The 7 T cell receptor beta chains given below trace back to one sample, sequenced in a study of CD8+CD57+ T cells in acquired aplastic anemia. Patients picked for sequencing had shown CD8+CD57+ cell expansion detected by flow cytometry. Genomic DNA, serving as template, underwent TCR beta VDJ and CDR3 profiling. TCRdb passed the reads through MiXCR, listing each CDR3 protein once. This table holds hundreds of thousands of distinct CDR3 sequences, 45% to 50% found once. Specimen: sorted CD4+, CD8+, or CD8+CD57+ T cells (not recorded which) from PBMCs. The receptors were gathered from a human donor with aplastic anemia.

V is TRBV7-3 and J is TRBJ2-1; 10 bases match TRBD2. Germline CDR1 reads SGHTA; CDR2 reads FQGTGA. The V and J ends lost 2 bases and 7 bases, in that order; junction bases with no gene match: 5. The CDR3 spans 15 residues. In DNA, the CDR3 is TGTGCCAGCAGCTTATGGCTAGCGGGGGCAAATGAGCAGTTCTTC. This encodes CASSLWLAGANEQFF. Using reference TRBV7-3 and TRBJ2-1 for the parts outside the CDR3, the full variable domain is GAGVSQTPSNKVTEKGKYVELRCDPISGHTALYWYRQSLGQGPEFLIYFQGTGAADDSGLPNDRFFAVRPEGSVSTLKIQRTERGDSAVYLCASSLWLAGANEQFFGPGTRLTVL.

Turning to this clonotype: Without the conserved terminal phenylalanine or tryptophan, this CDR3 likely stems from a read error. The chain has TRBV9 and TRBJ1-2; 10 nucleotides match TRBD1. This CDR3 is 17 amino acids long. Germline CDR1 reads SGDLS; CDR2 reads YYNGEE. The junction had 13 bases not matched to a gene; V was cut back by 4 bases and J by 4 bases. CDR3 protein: CASSPHSRDRGPYGYTL. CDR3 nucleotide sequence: TGTGCCAGCAGCCCTCACTCCCGGGACAGGGGTCCCTATGGCTACACCCTC.

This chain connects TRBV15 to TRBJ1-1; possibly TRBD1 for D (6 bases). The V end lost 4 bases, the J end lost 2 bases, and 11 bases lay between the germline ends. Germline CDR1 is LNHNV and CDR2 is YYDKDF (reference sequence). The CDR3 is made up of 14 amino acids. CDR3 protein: CATSMDSVNTEAFF. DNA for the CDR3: TGTGCCACCAGCATGGACAGCGTAAACACTGAAGCTTTCTTT.

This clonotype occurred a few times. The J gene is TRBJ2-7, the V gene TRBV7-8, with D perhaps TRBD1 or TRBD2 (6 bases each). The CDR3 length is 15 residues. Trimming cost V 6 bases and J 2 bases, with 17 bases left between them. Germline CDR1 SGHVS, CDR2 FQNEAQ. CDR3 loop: CASRGDGGLPYEQYF. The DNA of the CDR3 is TGTGCCAGCAGGGGGGATGGGGGGCTACCCTACGAGCAGTACTTC.

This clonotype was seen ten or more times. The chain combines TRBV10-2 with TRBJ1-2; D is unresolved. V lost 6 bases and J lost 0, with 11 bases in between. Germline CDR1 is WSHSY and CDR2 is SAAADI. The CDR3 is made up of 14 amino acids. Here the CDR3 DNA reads TGCGCCAGCAGCGAAAAGGTAGCTAACTATGGCTACACCTTC. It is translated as CASSEKVANYGYTF.

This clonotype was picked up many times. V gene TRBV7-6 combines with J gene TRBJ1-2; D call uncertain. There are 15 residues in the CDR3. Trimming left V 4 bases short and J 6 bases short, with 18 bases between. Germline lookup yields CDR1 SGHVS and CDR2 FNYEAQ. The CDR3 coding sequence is TGTGCCAGCAGCTCTGCTGAAGGAATGCTGCATGGCTACACCTTC. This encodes CASSSAEGMLHGYTF.

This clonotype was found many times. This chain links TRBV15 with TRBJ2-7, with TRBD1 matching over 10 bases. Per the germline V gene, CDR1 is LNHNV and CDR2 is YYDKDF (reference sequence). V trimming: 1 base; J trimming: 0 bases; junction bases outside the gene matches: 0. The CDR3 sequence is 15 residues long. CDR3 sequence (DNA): TGTGCCACCAGCAGAGGGACAGGGGGCTCCTACGAGCAGTACTTC. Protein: CATSRGTGGSYEQYF.